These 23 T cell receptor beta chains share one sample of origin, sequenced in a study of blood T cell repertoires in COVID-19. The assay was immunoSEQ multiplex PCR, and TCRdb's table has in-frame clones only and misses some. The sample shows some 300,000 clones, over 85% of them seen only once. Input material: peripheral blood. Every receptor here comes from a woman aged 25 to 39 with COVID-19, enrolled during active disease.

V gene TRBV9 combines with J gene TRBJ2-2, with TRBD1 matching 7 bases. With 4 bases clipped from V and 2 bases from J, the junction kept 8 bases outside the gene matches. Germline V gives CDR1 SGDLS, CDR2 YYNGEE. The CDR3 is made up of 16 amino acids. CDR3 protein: CASSSIDRANTGELFF. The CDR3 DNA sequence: TGTGCCAGCAGCTCTATAGACAGGGCAAACACCGGGGAGCTGTTTTTT.

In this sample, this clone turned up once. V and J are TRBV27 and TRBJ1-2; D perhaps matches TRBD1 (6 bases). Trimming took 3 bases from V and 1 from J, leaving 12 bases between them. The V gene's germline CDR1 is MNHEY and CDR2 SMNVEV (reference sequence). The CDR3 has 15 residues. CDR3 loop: CASSFSGERNYGYTF. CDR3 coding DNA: TGTGCCAGCAGTTTTTCAGGGGAGCGTAACTATGGCTACACCTTC.

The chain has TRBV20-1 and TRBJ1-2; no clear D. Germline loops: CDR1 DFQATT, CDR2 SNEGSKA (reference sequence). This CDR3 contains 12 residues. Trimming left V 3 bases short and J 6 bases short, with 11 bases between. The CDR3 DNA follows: TGCAGTGCTAGTGGCAGCGGTAATGGCTACACCTTC. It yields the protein CSASGSGNGYTF.

The CDR3 here is CASSPGLPGLVQFF. The DNA of the CDR3 is TGTGCCAGCAGCCCGGGACTGCCCGGATTGGTGCAGTTCTTC. V and J are TRBV7-9 and TRBJ2-1; tentatively, D is TRBD2 (6 bases). The CDR3 is 14 residues long. Deletions cut 5 bases from V and 12 bases from J, with 20 bases between. Germline CDR1 SEHNR, CDR2 FQNEAQ (reference sequence).

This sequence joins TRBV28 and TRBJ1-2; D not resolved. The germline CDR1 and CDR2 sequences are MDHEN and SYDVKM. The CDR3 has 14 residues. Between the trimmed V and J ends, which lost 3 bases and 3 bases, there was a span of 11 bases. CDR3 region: CASSFQHVHYGYTF. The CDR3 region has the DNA TGTGCCAGCAGTTTCCAACACGTACACTATGGCTACACCTTC.

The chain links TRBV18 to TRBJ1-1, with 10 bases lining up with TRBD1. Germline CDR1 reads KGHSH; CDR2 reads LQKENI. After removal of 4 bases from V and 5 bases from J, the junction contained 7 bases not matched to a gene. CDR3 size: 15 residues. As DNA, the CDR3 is TGTGCCAGCTCACGGGGGACAGGGGTAGGAACTGAAGCTTTCTTT. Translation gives CASSRGTGVGTEAFF.

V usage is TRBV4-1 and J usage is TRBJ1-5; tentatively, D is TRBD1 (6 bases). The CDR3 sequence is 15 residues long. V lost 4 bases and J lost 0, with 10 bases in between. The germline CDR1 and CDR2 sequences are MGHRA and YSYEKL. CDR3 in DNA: TGCGCCAGCAGCCCCGGACAGAGTAGCAATCAGCCCCAGCATTTT. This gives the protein CASSPGQSSNQPQHF.

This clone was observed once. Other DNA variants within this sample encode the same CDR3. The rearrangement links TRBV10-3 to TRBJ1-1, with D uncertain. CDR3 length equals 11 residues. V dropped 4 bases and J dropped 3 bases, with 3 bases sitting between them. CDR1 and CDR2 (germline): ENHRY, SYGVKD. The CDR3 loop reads CAISGDTEAFF. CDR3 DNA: TGTGCCATCAGTGGAGACACTGAAGCTTTCTTT.

The CDR3: CASSGTGSDTQYF. The DNA of the CDR3 is TGTGCCAGCAGTGGGACAGGGTCAGATACGCAGTATTTT. The gene calls are TRBV6-4 and TRBJ2-3, with 8 bases lining up with TRBD1. Germline CDR1 MRHNA, CDR2 SNTAGT. The CDR3 totals 13 residues. Trimming removed 4 bases from V and 4 bases from J; junction bases left unmatched: 1.

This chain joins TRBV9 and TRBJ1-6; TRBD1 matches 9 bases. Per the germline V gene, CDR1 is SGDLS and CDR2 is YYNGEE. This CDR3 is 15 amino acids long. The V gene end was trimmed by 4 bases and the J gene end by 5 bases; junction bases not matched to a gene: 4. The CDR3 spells CASSSRDRDNSPLHF. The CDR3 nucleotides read TGTGCCAGCAGCTCCCGGGACAGGGATAATTCACCCCTCCACTTT. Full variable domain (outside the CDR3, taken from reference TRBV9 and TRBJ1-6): DSGVTQTPKHLITATGQRVTLRCSPRSGDLSVYWYQQSLDQGLQFLIQYYNGEERAKGNILERFSAQQFPDLHSELNLSSLELGDSALYFCASSSRDRDNSPLHFGNGTRLTVT.

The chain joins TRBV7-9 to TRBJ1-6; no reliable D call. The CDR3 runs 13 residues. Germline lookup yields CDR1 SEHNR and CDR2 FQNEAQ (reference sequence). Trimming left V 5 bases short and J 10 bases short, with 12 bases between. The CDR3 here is CASSPRSDSPLHF. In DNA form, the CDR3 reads TGTGCCAGCAGCCCCCGGAGTGACTCACCCCTCCACTTT.

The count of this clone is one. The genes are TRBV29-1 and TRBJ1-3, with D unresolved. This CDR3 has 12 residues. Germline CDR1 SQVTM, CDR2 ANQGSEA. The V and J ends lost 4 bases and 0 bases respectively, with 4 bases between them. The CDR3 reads CSVASSGNTIYF. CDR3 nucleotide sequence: TGCAGCGTTGCTAGCTCTGGAAACACCATATATTTT.

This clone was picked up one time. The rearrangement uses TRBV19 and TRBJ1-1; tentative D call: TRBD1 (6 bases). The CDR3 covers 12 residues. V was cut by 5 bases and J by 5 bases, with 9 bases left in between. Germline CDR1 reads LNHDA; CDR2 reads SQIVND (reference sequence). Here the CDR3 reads CASSPGETEAFF. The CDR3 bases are TGTGCCAGTAGTCCAGGGGAGACTGAAGCTTTCTTT.

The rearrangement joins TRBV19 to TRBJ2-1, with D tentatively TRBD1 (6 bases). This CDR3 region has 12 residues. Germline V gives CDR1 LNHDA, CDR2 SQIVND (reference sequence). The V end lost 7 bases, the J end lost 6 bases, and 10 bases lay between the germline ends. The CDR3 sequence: CASKLGGNEQFF. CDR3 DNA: TGTGCCAGTAAGCTAGGGGGCAATGAGCAGTTCTTC.

The CDR3 DNA follows: TGTGCCAGCAGTAAGAACAGGGGGCCCCCCACCGGGGAGCTGTTTTTT. Translated, it gives CASSKNRGPPTGELFF. V and J are TRBV2 and TRBJ2-2, with 9 bases fitting TRBD1. Looked up from germline, CDR1 is SNHLY and CDR2 is FYNNEI. The J segment lost 4 bases and the V segment lost 5 bases, leaving 8 bases of the junction unmatched. This CDR3 comprises 16 residues.

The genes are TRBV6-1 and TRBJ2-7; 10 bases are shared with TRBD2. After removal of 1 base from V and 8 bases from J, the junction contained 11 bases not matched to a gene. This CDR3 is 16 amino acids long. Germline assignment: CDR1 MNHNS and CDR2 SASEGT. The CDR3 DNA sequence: TGTGCCAGCAGTGAAGGGCTAGCGGGGGCCCTTGTCAAGCAGTACTTC. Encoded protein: CASSEGLAGALVKQYF.

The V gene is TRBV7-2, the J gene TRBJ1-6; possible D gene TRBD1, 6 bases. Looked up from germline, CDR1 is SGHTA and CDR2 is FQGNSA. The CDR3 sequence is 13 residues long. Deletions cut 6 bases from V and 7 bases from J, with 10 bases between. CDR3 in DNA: TGTGCCAGCAGACTGACAGGAAATTCACCCCTCCACTTT. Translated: CASRLTGNSPLHF. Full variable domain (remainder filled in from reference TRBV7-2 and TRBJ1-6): GAGVSQSPSNKVTEKGKDVELRCDPISGHTALYWYRQSLGQGLEFLIYFQGNSAPDKSGLPSDRFSAERTGGSVSTLTIQRTQQEDSAVYLCASRLTGNSPLHFGNGTRLTVT.

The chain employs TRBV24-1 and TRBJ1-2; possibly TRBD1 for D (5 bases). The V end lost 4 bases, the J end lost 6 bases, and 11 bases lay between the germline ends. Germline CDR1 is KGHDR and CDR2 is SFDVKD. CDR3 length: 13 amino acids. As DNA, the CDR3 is TGTGCCACCAGTGAGTCCAGGGTGGATGGCTACACCTTC. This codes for CATSESRVDGYTF.

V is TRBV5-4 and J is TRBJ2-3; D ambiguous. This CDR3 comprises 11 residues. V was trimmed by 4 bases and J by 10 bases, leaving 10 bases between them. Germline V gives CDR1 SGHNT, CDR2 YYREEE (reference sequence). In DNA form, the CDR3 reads TGTGCCAGCAGCAAGGCAGGATCGCAGTATTTT. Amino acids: CASSKAGSQYF.

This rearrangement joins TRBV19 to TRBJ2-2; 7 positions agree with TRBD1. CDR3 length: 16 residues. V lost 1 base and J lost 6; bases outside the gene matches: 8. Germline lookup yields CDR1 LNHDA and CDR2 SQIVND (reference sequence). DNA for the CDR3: TGTGCCAGTAGTATAGCAGGGGGTTCTAGGGCCGGGGAGCTGTTTTTT. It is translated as CASSIAGGSRAGELFF. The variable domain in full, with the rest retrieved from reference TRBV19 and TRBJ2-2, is DGGITQSPKYLFRKEGQNVTLSCEQNLNHDAMYWYRQDPGQGLRLIYYSQIVNDFQKGDIAEGYSVSREKKESFPLTVTSAQKNPTAFYLCASSIAGGSRAGELFFGEGSRLTVL.

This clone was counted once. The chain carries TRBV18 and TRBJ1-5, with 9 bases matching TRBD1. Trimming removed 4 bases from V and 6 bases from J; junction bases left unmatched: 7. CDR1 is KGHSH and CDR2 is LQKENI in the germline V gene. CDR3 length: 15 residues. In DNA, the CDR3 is TGTGCCAGCTCACAACAGGGGGCTCTCCGTCAGCCCCAGCATTTT. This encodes CASSQQGALRQPQHF.

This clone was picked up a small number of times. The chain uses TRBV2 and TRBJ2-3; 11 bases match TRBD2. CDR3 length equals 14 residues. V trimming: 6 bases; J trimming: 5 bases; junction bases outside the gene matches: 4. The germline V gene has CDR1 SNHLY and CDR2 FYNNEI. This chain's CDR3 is CASRTSGGRDTQYF. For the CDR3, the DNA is TGTGCCAGCAGAACTAGCGGGGGTAGAGATACGCAGTATTTT.

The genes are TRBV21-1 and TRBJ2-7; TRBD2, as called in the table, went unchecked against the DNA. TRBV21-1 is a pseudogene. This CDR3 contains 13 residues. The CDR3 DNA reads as TGTGCCAGCAGCAAAGTTAGCGGGGGGCCCCCGTACGTC. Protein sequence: CASSKVSGGPPYV.